This T cell receptor (beta chain) was sequenced in a study of cytomegalovirus exposure and HLA in healthy donors. Notes on the study in general: It was only CMV serostatus that was available as immune exposure information. A cluster of highly shared sequence variants was likely a sequencing artifact. Analyses of presence and absence presupposed an approximately uniform sequencing depth across donors.

The primer mix had 60 Vbeta and 13 Jbeta primers. Clones were sequenced by immunoSEQ multiplex PCR, and TCRdb holds only the in-frame ones, with some missing. The repertoire holds 150,000 to 200,000 clones, with approximately 75% as singletons. Of note for this clone: The antigen is unknown. An end of the junction differs from the germline gene, which may be a read error.

Material for sequencing was PBMCs. The receptor comes from a man in his fifties in good health and CMV-seropositive.

The CDR3 here is CASSQDSSGLATF. DNA for the CDR3: TGTGCCAGCAGCCAAGATAGTTCGGGACTGGCTACCTTC. The genes are TRBV4-2 and TRBJ2-4; weak D call: TRBD2 (6 bases). CDR3 size: 13 residues. Germline CDR1 reads LGHNA; CDR2 reads YNFKEQ.